The sequence of this TCR beta chain was determined in a study of CD4 T cells in relation to SARS-CoV-2 and coronaviruses. Survey-level TCR-beta sequencing used DNA from CEF-cultured naive and memory CD4+ T cells. TCRdb's copy holds only in-frame clones and misses some; the assay was immunoSEQ multiplex PCR. The sample includes about 41,000 clones, approximately 87% of them seen just once. For this clone: The antigen remains unidentified.

The CDR3 runs 13 residues. CDR1 and CDR2 from the germline V gene are MNHEY and SMNVEV (reference sequence). Trimming shortened V by 3 bases and J by 4 bases, and 9 bases separated the two germline ends. The source is an adult with COVID-19. The sample comprised naive CD4+ T cells from PBMCs, cultured in vitro. Subset here: naive CD4+ T cells isolated by negative enrichment. The chain combines TRBV27 with TRBJ2-5; possible D gene TRBD1, 5 bases. CDR3 amino acids: CASSFLDRETQYF. In DNA, the CDR3 is TGTGCCAGCAGTTTTCTAGACAGAGAGACCCAGTACTTC.